This T cell receptor (beta chain) was sequenced in a study of tumor-infiltrating lymphocytes in primary liver carcinoma. Study as a whole: Ranging in age from 30 to 69 years, the patients were men and women. Tumor lesions were T1-T3 N0M0 and spanned about 4 to 11 cm.

TCR beta cDNA was reverse-transcribed from roughly 520 ng of total RNA. The reaction used a constant-region primer and ProtoScript II reverse transcriptase. Researchers made the TCR beta libraries by running three nested multiplex PCR rounds with slightly modified ARM-PCR. For approximately 11 cycles apiece, the opening two PCR rounds ran with TRBV1-TRBV30 forward primers and a C-beta reverse primer. MiXCR, run by TCRdb on the multiplex PCR reads, gives a single entry per CDR3 protein. Altogether 120,000 or so distinct CDR3 sequences are present, around 62% being singletons, with the ten largest covering roughly a tenth. Germline CDR1 is SGHDN and CDR2 is FVKESK. The CDR3 loop spans 14 amino acids. In its sample, this clonotype was seen once. As yet, its antigen is unknown. The junction and the germline gene differ at one end; a read error may be behind it. From unsorted bulk tissue weighing roughly 19-34 mg, DNA and RNA were co-extracted.

Broader study findings: Tumors had a top-250-clone fraction that was significantly higher than blood (p = 0.039). Tumor-adjacent and tumor-blood pairs shared less of their repertoires than tumor region pairs shared.

This rearrangement joins TRBV14 to TRBJ2-3, with D possibly being TRBD2 (7 bases). This sequence was found in a woman aged 60 to 75 with primary liver carcinoma and hepatitis B virus infection. Sequenced sample: liver tumor tissue from sampling region 1. Subset described: tumor region T1, superior pole. The DNA for the CDR3 is TGTGCCAGCAACCTATCGGGGGGCACAGATACGCAGTACTTT. Its protein is CASNLSGGTDTQYF. The full variable domain, completed using reference TRBV14 and TRBJ2-3, is EAGVTQFPSHSVIEKGQTVTLRCDPISGHDNLYWYRRVMGKEIKFLLHFVKESKQDESGMPNNRFLAERTGGTYSTLKVQPAELEDSGVYFCASNLSGGTDTQYFGPGTRLTVL.